This T cell receptor (beta chain) was captured in a study of cytomegalovirus exposure and HLA in healthy donors. General study findings and limits: A few V segments could not be told apart, such as TRBV6-2 and TRBV6-3, and were left out. Later on, a genetic analysis was performed. It linked a missense variant in DCLRE1C with V- and J-gene trimming of TCR beta. Links to common viral pathogens appeared, in a later analysis, for several of the most significant clusters.

A word on this clone: The antigen is not known.

This PCR relied on a set of 60 Vbeta primers and 13 Jbeta primers. TCRdb's table, derived via immunoSEQ multiplex PCR, lists solely in-frame clones and lacks some. The sample has roughly 110,000 clones, about 80% seen once; the top ten hold 2.7%. From germline, CDR1 is SGHRS and CDR2 YFSETQ. CDR3 length: 13 amino acids. V was shortened by 4 bases and J by 4 bases, with 9 bases between the two germline ends. The source of this sequence is a man aged 25-40 years in good health and CMV-seropositive. The genes are TRBV5-1 and TRBJ1-3; D is unresolved. The sequenced sample was PBMCs. The CDR3 protein is CASSEPTGNTIYF. In DNA, the CDR3 is TGCGCCAGCAGCGAACCGACAGGAAACACCATATATTTT.